Reported below is one T cell receptor (beta chain). The target antigen is unknown. This sample is part of a study of shared clonotypes between healthy human individuals. General study findings and limits: Four donors had roughly 5.2% of their naive CD4 clonotypes in common. The low donor count limited represented genetic and exposure-history diversity.

When replicate PCRs were run on sorted subsets, they used around 200 ng DNA, roughly 30,000 T cell genomes. TCRdb keeps only in-frame clones here, not all; method: immunoSEQ multiplex PCR. Of about 1.1 million clones listed, 60% to 80% were seen once; the top ten hold roughly 0.82%. V shed 4 bases, J shed 6 bases, and the junction held 11 bases outside the gene matches. The CDR3 consists of 16 residues. Germline V gives CDR1 SGHNT, CDR2 YYREEE (reference sequence). CD4+ cells yielded CD45RA+ naive and CD45RA-negative memory subsets. Sequenced sample: memory CD4+ T cells from PBMCs. Described subset: CD45RA-negative fraction. This clonotype was sampled from a man between 18 and 29 years old in good health. Some clones in this sample may be carry-over from other donors' samples. V and J are TRBV5-4 and TRBJ2-2; 8 nucleotides agree with TRBD2. CDR3 amino acids: CASSPGVAGKAGELFF. Here the CDR3 DNA reads TGTGCCAGCAGCCCCGGGGTAGCGGGAAAGGCCGGGGAGCTGTTTTTT.